The text below deals with one T cell receptor (beta chain). Its antigen is not identified. The data are from a study of blood T cells in healthy people across ages. Study observations and caveats: Aged donors had fewer naive CD4+ cells and lower diversity than long-lived donors.

The CDR3 runs to 15 residues. In germline, CDR1 is PRHDT, CDR2 FYEKMQ (reference sequence). The V end lost 1 base, the J end lost 0 bases, and 7 bases lay between the germline ends. Combining a sample-barcoded 5' primer with a J-beta primer mix, a second PCR ran for 7 to 11 cycles. TCRdb re-analysed the 5' RACE reads in MiXCR, keeping a single row per CDR3 protein. The table includes about 780,000 distinct CDR3 sequences, around a quarter detected once. These data were also reused for a study on T cells of mothers and their children. That publication notes: Per mother, over 9.5 million TCR beta CDR3 reads were obtained; per child, a few million. Relative to unrelated pairs, biologically related mother-child dyads exhibited marginally greater, non-significant overlap.

The receptor's source is a boy aged 5 to 17 in good health. Material for sequencing was blood. The chain is built from TRBV13 and TRBJ2-1; D is uncertain. This CDR3 is CASSLDPDSYNEQFF. In DNA, the CDR3 is TGTGCCAGCAGCTTAGACCCAGACTCCTACAATGAGCAGTTCTTC.